These 5 T cell receptor beta chains were sequenced from one sample in a study of blood T cell repertoires in COVID-19 (dated by TCRdb to between 2020 and 2021). Library preparation employed the immunoSEQ multiplex PCR assay. TCRdb holds this immuneACCESS table with in-frame rearrangements only. Some clones are missing; in checked studies, unresolved V genes explain under half, and the rest has no known cause. The sample data list tens of thousands of clones, and about 87% of these were observed just once. Around 7.2% of the sample is taken by the ten largest. Material for sequencing was peripheral blood. The source of these receptors is an elderly woman with acute or convalescent COVID-19.

The V gene is TRBV28, the J gene TRBJ2-3, with D perhaps TRBD1 (6 bases). Germline V gene lookup returns CDR1 MDHEN and CDR2 SYDVKM. There are 15 residues in the CDR3. Deletions cut 6 bases from V and 3 bases from J, with 16 bases between. DNA of the CDR3: TGTGCCAGCAGCCCCCCGAACAGGGAAACAGATACGCAGTATTTT. As protein: CASSPPNRETDTQYF.

The chain couples TRBV5-1 to TRBJ1-1, with a weak D call TRBD1 (5 bases). V shed 3 bases and J shed 3 bases, with 18 bases lying between them. The CDR3 loop spans 16 amino acids. Germline V lookup: CDR1 SGHRS, CDR2 YFSETQ. The CDR3 DNA sequence: TGCGCCAGCAGCTGGGGCCTATATTTAGTGGACACTGAAGCTTTCTTT. Translated, it gives CASSWGLYLVDTEAFF. Drawing the rest from reference TRBV5-1 and TRBJ1-1, the complete variable domain is KAGVTQTPRYLIKTRGQQVTLSCSPISGHRSVSWYQQTPGQGLQFLFEYFSETQRNKGNFPGRFSGRQFSNSRSEMNVSTLELGDSALYLCASSWGLYLVDTEAFFGQGTRLTVV.

This rearrangement joins TRBV19 to TRBJ2-3; no firm D call. Germline V gives CDR1 LNHDA, CDR2 SQIVND (reference sequence). With 0 bases removed from V and 3 bases from J, the gap between germline ends came to 10 bases. This CDR3 comprises 15 residues. CDR3 nucleotides: TGTGCCAGTAGTATAGATCCCTTCGTAACAGATACGCAGTATTTT. This codes for CASSIDPFVTDTQYF.

The rearrangement links TRBV7-9 to TRBJ1-2; maybe TRBD1 (6 bases). Germline V gene data show CDR1 as SEHNR and CDR2 as FQNEAQ (reference sequence). With 5 bases removed from V and 8 bases from J, the gap between germline ends came to 15 bases. The CDR3 has 13 amino acids. In DNA form, the CDR3 reads TGTGCCAGCAGCACTGCTGGGGGCGCGGGCTACACCTTC. It codes for CASSTAGGAGYTF.

This chain links TRBV7-2 with TRBJ1-5, with D perhaps TRBD1 (6 bases). The germline CDR1 and CDR2 sequences are SGHTA and FQGNSA. V lost 5 bases and J 1 base, leaving 12 bases between the germline ends. The CDR3 consists of 15 residues. The CDR3 coding sequence is TGTGCCAGCAGCAACAGGGATCAGAGCAATCAGCCCCAGCATTTT. This encodes CASSNRDQSNQPQHF.